These T cell receptor beta chains were read from a single sample in a study of blood T cell repertoires in COVID-19. TCRdb keeps only in-frame clones here, not all; method: immunoSEQ multiplex PCR. The sample carries approximately 150,000 clones, around 87% recorded once. Source material: peripheral blood. All receptors come from a man in his fifties or sixties who had recovered from COVID-19. Each CDR3 is given with its conserved first and last residue. A D gene is named only where the DNA matches it firmly. Size is omitted from some rows. Given values are once, few, many or a class for expanded clones.

cdr3_aa: CASSLGRFRGSANEKLFF
cdr3_nt: TGTGCCAGCAGCTTAGGACGGTTTAGGGGGTCGGCTAATGAAAAACTGTTTTTT
d_call: NA
j_call: TRBJ1-4
v_call: TRBV11-3
clone_size: NA

cdr3_aa: CAWSEGAGTEAFF
cdr3_nt: TGTGCCTGGAGTGAGGGGGCAGGGACTGAAGCTTTCTTT
d_call: TRBD1
j_call: TRBJ1-1
v_call: TRBV30
clone_size: NA

cdr3_aa: CASSLYTDTQYF
cdr3_nt: TGTGCCAGCAGCTTGTACACAGATACGCAGTATTTT
d_call: NA
j_call: TRBJ2-3
v_call: TRBV5-6
clone_size: NA

cdr3_aa: CASSPSGFYSNQPQHF
cdr3_nt: TGTGCCAGCTCACCATCCGGGTTTTATAGCAATCAGCCCCAGCATTTT
d_call: NA
j_call: TRBJ1-5
v_call: TRBV18
clone_size: few

cdr3_aa: CSVAQGAGIYEQFF
cdr3_nt: TGCAGCGTTGCACAGGGGGCAGGTATCTATGAGCAGTTCTTC
d_call: TRBD1
j_call: TRBJ2-1
v_call: TRBV29-1
clone_size: NA

cdr3_aa: CASSLAGDLRGLKLFF
cdr3_nt: TGTGCCAGCAGCTTGGCGGGGGACCTCAGGGGGCTAAAACTGTTTTTT
d_call: TRBD1
j_call: TRBJ1-4
v_call: TRBV5-5
clone_size: NA

cdr3_aa: CASSYTGDTEAFF
cdr3_nt: TGTGCCAGCAGTTACACAGGGGACACTGAAGCTTTCTTT
d_call: TRBD1
j_call: TRBJ1-1
v_call: TRBV6-5
clone_size: NA

cdr3_aa: CASSLGGAADYGYTF
cdr3_nt: TGCGCCAGCAGCTTGGGAGGAGCAGCCGACTATGGCTACACCTTC
d_call: NA
j_call: TRBJ1-2
v_call: TRBV5-1
clone_size: NA

cdr3_aa: CASTKAGEAFF
cdr3_nt: TGTGCCAGCACCAAGGCAGGTGAAGCTTTCTTT
d_call: NA
j_call: TRBJ1-1
v_call: TRBV12-3/TRBV12-4
clone_size: NA

cdr3_aa: CASSPGSAYGYTF
cdr3_nt: TGTGCCAGCAGCCCGGGATCCGCGTATGGCTACACCTTC
d_call: NA
j_call: TRBJ1-2
v_call: TRBV11-3
clone_size: NA

cdr3_aa: CASSYSLGRGNTEAFF
cdr3_nt: TGTGCCAGCAGTTACTCGCTTGGTAGGGGGAACACTGAAGCTTTCTTT
d_call: NA
j_call: TRBJ1-1
v_call: TRBV6-5
clone_size: NA

cdr3_aa: CASSLGGYSNQPQHF
cdr3_nt: TGTGCCAGCAGCTTGGGGGGCTATAGCAATCAGCCCCAGCATTTT
d_call: NA
j_call: TRBJ1-5
v_call: TRBV5-6
clone_size: few

cdr3_aa: CSVGGLAGFQETQYF
cdr3_nt: TGCAGCGTAGGGGGACTAGCGGGGTTTCAAGAGACCCAGTACTTC
d_call: TRBD2
j_call: TRBJ2-5
v_call: TRBV29-1
clone_size: NA

cdr3_aa: CASSDLADEQYF
cdr3_nt: TGTGCCAGCAGTGATTTGGCAGACGAGCAGTACTTC
d_call: NA
j_call: TRBJ2-7
v_call: TRBV6-1
clone_size: NA

cdr3_aa: CSVRDRGTDGRGSPLHF
cdr3_nt: TGCAGCGTTCGGGACAGAGGGACCGACGGACGCGGTTCACCCCTCCACTTT
d_call: TRBD1
j_call: TRBJ1-6
v_call: TRBV29-1
clone_size: NA

cdr3_aa: CASSTGTGSNQYF
cdr3_nt: TGTGCTAGCAGCACGGGGACAGGGAGTAACCAGTACTTC
d_call: TRBD1
j_call: TRBJ2-5
v_call: TRBV7-7
clone_size: NA

cdr3_aa: CAIRATSGDEQYF
cdr3_nt: TGTGCCATCAGGGCGACTAGCGGGGACGAGCAGTACTTC
d_call: TRBD2
j_call: TRBJ2-7
v_call: TRBV10-3
clone_size: NA